The source of this T cell receptor (beta chain) is a study of Ad26.COV2.S vaccination and SARS-CoV-2 variants (dated by TCRdb to the early 2020s). Context from the whole study: Vaccine-arm donors were drawn from COV1001, a multicentre, randomized, double-blind, placebo-controlled phase I-IIa trial of Ad26.COV2.S in healthy adults. Ad26.COV2.S was administered intramuscularly at a dose of 5x10^10 or 1x10^11 viral particles, either as one shot or as two shots given 56 days apart. Sequencing of the TCRbeta repertoire served to evaluate the specificity and breadth of SARS-CoV-2-reactive T cell receptors following Ad26.COV2.S vaccination. The TCR-sequenced set comprised around 30 samples: some 19 Ad26.COV2.S vaccine recipients, 5 placebo recipients and 8 SARS-CoV-2 convalescent individuals. Trial participants were randomized into five groups of five, in which low-dose or high-dose Ad26.COV2.S was given once or twice, or placebo was given on both occasions. Investigators remained blinded to trial group allocation during experiments and outcome assessment. What the work shows at the level of the full study, not this receptor alone: After vaccination, substantial breadth of spike-specific CD8+ and CD4+ T cell responses was reported. Higher spike-specific TCR breadth was observed in Ad26.COV2.S recipients than in placebo recipients (P = 0.0014). The study was not powered to compare responses between vaccine doses or regimens. Non-spike TCR breadth was comparable between vaccine and placebo recipients, consistent with the vaccine containing only spike. It was noted by the authors that total T cell responses may have been underestimated by the TCR breadth and depth analyses.

The immunoSEQ Assay was used to sequence TCRbeta CDR3 regions. After extraction, genomic DNA underwent amplification by bias-controlled multiplex PCR, followed by high-throughput sequencing. The study's processing was this. Collapsing and filtering of sequences were performed to quantify the absolute abundance of each unique TCRbeta CDR3 region. T cell fraction was estimated by normalizing TCRbeta template counts to usable DNA, which was measured by amplifying reference genes present in all nucleated cells. Repertoire TCRs were annotated as SARS-CoV-2-specific by exact matching of V gene, CDR3 amino acid sequence and J gene to a known reactive TCR set. The reference SARS-CoV-2 TCR set was obtained from MIRA and was filtered for enrichment in COVID-19-positive ImmuneCODE repertoires, whereby public or cross-reactive TCRs were removed. Based on the MIRA antigens, annotated TCRs were further analysed at the level of specific ORF or position within ORF. Depth was the summed frequency of annotated unique rearrangements, while breadth was defined as annotated unique rearrangements over total unique productive rearrangements. TCR breadth was compared between groups using two-sided Wilcoxon rank-sum tests. TCRdb took this table from immuneACCESS and kept in-frame rearrangements with V and J called. Such tables lack part of the clones; where checked against another copy, unresolved V genes explain under half of the gap, and the rest is unexplained. Clone size and V and J calls were adopted from that table, with D and trimming inferred from the DNA. The sample records about 390,000 clones, about 90% of which are singletons. Of the sample, approximately 1.6% is held by the ten largest clones.

Notes on this clone: The antigen this receptor binds is unknown. No much larger clone exists at a distance of one base, and base qualities are not known.

V and J are truncated by 2 bases and 6 bases respectively, leaving an intervening sequence of 16 bases. The CDR3 spans 16 residues, from the cysteine through the phenylalanine. Left in the record is the CDR3 DNA by itself, 48 bases read in frame from the first base. As encoded in the germline V gene, CDR1 is MNHNS while CDR2 is SASEGT. The treatment or condition label for this specimen denotes: about 20 received Ad26.COV2.S at low or high dose, single or two shots; about 5 received placebo; per-sample allocation not given. For vaccine and placebo recipients, repertoires were sequenced using samples collected on day 63 after the first injection. In Cohort 1b, about 25 adults aged 18-55 years were enrolled at a single site in Boston, USA, between 29 July and 7 August 2020. Ad26.COV2.S consisted of a replication-incompetent adenovirus type 26 vector by which a prefusion-stabilized SARS-CoV-2 spike protein from the original Wuhan strain was expressed.

The chain couples TRBV6-1 to TRBJ1-4; the D gene lacks a confident call. This clonotype originated in a person between 18 and 60 years old who received the Ad26.COV2.S COVID-19 vaccine or a placebo. Material: peripheral blood, obtained in a trial of Ad26.COV2.S vaccine versus placebo. The nucleotide sequence reads as follows: TGTGCCAGCAGTGAACACGGACCTGAACTCTATGAAAAACTGTTTTTT. It codes for CASSEHGPELYEKLFF.